This T cell receptor beta chain originates from a study of blood T cells in healthy people across ages. The study's findings and limits: Calculation of diversity from one million T cells yielded estimates considered to be underestimates. Strong correlation linked observed beta diversity and percent naive T cells.

A word on this clonotype: Its antigen is not known.

Together with a sample-barcoded 5' primer, a J-beta primer mix was included in a second PCR lasting about 6 to 11 cycles. TCRdb recomputed calls from the 5' RACE reads with MiXCR, one row per CDR3 protein. The table has about 1.7 million distinct CDR3 sequences, 28% seen once. Between the trimmed V and J ends, which lost 4 bases and 3 bases, there was a span of 10 bases. The CDR3 consists of 13 residues. Germline V gene sequence: CDR1 ENHRY, CDR2 SYGVKD. This chain uses TRBV10-3 with TRBJ2-7; D is ambiguous. The sample consisted of blood. This sequence originates from a woman aged 25 to 39 in good health. The CDR3 DNA follows: TGTGCCATCAGTGGGTCGACAAACTACGAGCAGTACTTC. This sequence encodes CAISGSTNYEQYF.